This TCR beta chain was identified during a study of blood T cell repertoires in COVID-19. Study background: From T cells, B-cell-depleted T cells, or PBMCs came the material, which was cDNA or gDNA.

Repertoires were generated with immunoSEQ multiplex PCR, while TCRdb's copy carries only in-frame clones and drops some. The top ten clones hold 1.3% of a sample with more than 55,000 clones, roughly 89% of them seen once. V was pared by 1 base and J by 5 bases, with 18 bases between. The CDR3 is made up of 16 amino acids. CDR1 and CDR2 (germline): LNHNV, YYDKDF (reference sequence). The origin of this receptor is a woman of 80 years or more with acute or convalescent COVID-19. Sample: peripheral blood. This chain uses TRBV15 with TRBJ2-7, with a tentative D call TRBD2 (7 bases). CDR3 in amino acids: CATSRVGGAVVNEQYF. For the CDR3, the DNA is TGTGCCACCAGCAGAGTTGGGGGGGCGGTGGTGAACGAGCAGTACTTC.